Below, 31 T cell receptor beta chains from the same sample are listed, as sequenced in a study of blood T cell repertoires in COVID-19. Data came from immunoSEQ multiplex PCR; TCRdb stores just in-frame clones and leaves some out. Of 150,000 to 200,000 clones listed, 80% are singletons. Sample: PBMCs or T cells enriched from blood (not recorded which). These receptors came from a woman aged 55-70 years who had recovered from COVID-19.

The genes are TRBV7-2 and TRBJ2-6, with 7 bases that match TRBD2. V gave up 4 bases and J gave up 2 bases; unmatched junction bases: 5. The CDR3 loop spans 16 amino acids. Per the germline V gene, CDR1 is SGHTA and CDR2 is FQGNSA. The CDR3 bases are TGTGCCAGCAGCTCCCAGGGAGGGGCTGGGGCCAACGTCCTGACTTTC. Amino acids: CASSSQGGAGANVLTF.

The chain links TRBV10-1 to TRBJ1-1, with D maybe TRBD1 (6 bases). Trimming pared 1 base from V and 4 bases from J, leaving 10 bases between. The CDR3 has 14 amino acids. CDR1 WNHNN and CDR2 SYGVQD come from the germline V gene (reference sequence). DNA for the CDR3: TGCGCCAGCAGTGAGTATCAGGGGCCCACTGAAGCTTTCTTT. This sequence encodes CASSEYQGPTEAFF.

The chain employs TRBV30 and TRBJ1-5; D gene unclear. The V and J ends lost 3 bases and 2 bases respectively, with 5 bases between them. Per the germline V gene, CDR1 is GTSNPN and CDR2 is SVGIG (reference sequence). The CDR3 extends over 12 amino acids. DNA of the CDR3: TGTGCCTGGAGGGCGGGCAATCAGCCCCAGCATTTT. Translation: CAWRAGNQPQHF.

The chain recombines TRBV24-1 with TRBJ2-2; 8 bases are a match to TRBD1. Germline V gene lookup returns CDR1 KGHDR and CDR2 SFDVKD. With V trimmed by 3 bases and J by 5 bases, 7 bases remained unmatched. The CDR3 totals 16 residues. The CDR3 is CATSDAARGQTGELFF. Written as DNA, the CDR3 is TGTGCCACCAGTGATGCCGCCAGGGGGCAAACCGGGGAGCTGTTTTTT.

This rearrangement joins TRBV19 to TRBJ1-5; tentatively, D is TRBD1 (6 bases). The V end lost 4 bases, the J end lost 2 bases, and 18 bases lay between the germline ends. The CDR3 has 17 amino acids. CDR1 is LNHDA, CDR2 SQIVND, per germline (reference sequence). CDR3 loop: CASSTNLRGTGNQPQHF. The DNA of the CDR3 is TGTGCCAGTAGTACCAACTTGAGGGGGACGGGCAATCAGCCCCAGCATTTT.

The genes are TRBV10-1 and TRBJ2-1; 13 bases agree with TRBD2. This CDR3 region has 18 residues. The germline gives CDR1 WNHNN, CDR2 SYGVQD (reference sequence). Trimming cost V 4 bases and J 0 bases; bases outside gene matches: 6. CDR3 bases: TGCGCCAGCAGTGTGGGACTAGCGGGGTTCCTCTCCTACAATGAGCAGTTCTTC. Its protein is CASSVGLAGFLSYNEQFF.

This clone was seen only a few times. The V and J genes are TRBV6-5 and TRBJ1-1; 7 bases fit TRBD1. CDR1 is MNHEY, CDR2 SVGAGI, per germline. With V trimmed by 8 bases and J by 3 bases, 9 bases remained unmatched. CDR3 length: 14 amino acids. The CDR3 nucleotides read TGTGCCAGCGGGGACAGCCTTGTCCACACTGAAGCTTTCTTT. It translates to CASGDSLVHTEAFF.

The chain employs TRBV6-1 and TRBJ1-1, with unresolved D. Looked up from germline, CDR1 is MNHNS and CDR2 is SASEGT. The CDR3 covers 13 residues. Trimming stripped 3 bases from V and 5 bases from J, with 10 bases between. In DNA, the CDR3 is TGTGCCAGCAGTGAGCCGGTTGGTACTGAAGCTTTCTTT. It encodes CASSEPVGTEAFF.

This chain uses TRBV5-5 with TRBJ2-6; TRBD2 might be the D (6 bases). Germline V gene lookup returns CDR1 SGHKS and CDR2 YYEKEE (reference sequence). CDR3 length equals 17 residues. Trimming removed 0 bases at V and 0 bases at J, with 10 bases between. The CDR3 DNA reads as TGTGCCAGCAGCTTGGGTGGAGGGACCTCTGGGGCCAACGTCCTGACTTTC. It translates to CASSLGGGTSGANVLTF.

The chain has TRBV6-1 and TRBJ1-4; D is perhaps TRBD1 (6 bases). Trimming removed 1 base at V and 6 bases at J, with 12 bases between. CDR3 size: 15 residues. Germline V gene data show CDR1 as MNHNS and CDR2 as SASEGT. The CDR3 DNA reads TGTGCCAGCAGTGAAGGACAGGCCTTTGATGAAAAACTGTTTTTT. It translates to CASSEGQAFDEKLFF.

The rearrangement uses TRBV19 and TRBJ2-7; TRBD2 matches 10 bases. There are 15 residues in the CDR3. Germline V gives CDR1 LNHDA, CDR2 SQIVND (reference sequence). J lost 2 bases, V lost 8 bases, and 9 bases had no gene match. The CDR3 nucleotides read TGTGCCAGTCAACGGGCCAGCGGGGGGGCCTACGAGCAGTACTTC. Translation gives CASQRASGGAYEQYF. Variable domain in full (rest from reference TRBV19 and TRBJ2-7): DGGITQSPKYLFRKEGQNVTLSCEQNLNHDAMYWYRQDPGQGLRLIYYSQIVNDFQKGDIAEGYSVSREKKESFPLTVTSAQKNPTAFYLCASQRASGGAYEQYFGPGTRLTVT.

The chain uses TRBV24-1 and TRBJ2-2; D remains unclear. Trimming removed 10 bases from V and 6 bases from J, with 11 bases in between. CDR1 KGHDR and CDR2 SFDVKD come from the germline V gene. The CDR3 is 12 amino acids. CDR3 amino acids: CATHPGSGELFF. Written as DNA, the CDR3 is TGTGCCACACACCCCGGGTCCGGGGAGCTGTTTTTT.

The chain's CDR3 is CASSLEVGRNTEAFF. CDR3 coding DNA: TGTGCCAGCAGCTTGGAAGTCGGGAGGAACACTGAAGCTTTCTTT. V is TRBV5-4 and J is TRBJ1-1; D is ambiguous. V shed 0 bases and J shed 1 base, with 10 bases lying between them. The CDR3 runs 15 residues. CDR1 is SGHNT and CDR2 is YYREEE in the germline V gene (reference sequence).

The CDR3 DNA is TGTGCCAGCAGCTTAAGTGCAGGCACGGATCAGCCCCAGCATTTT. Protein product: CASSLSAGTDQPQHF. The rearrangement joins TRBV7-2 to TRBJ1-5; unclear D gene. The germline gives CDR1 SGHTA, CDR2 FQGNSA. This CDR3 region has 15 residues. Trimming took 2 bases from V and 5 from J, leaving 13 bases between them.

This chain links TRBV5-5 with TRBJ1-1; a possible D gene is TRBD1 (6 bases). Germline lookup yields CDR1 SGHKS and CDR2 YYEKEE (reference sequence). The CDR3 spans 16 residues. The V end was cut by 4 bases, the J end by 1 base, with 17 bases between. This chain's CDR3 is CASSPSPRGRNTEAFF. In DNA, the CDR3 is TGTGCCAGCAGCCCGTCCCCCAGGGGAAGGAACACTGAAGCTTTCTTT.

The chain is built from TRBV19 and TRBJ2-3; tentative D call: TRBD1 (6 bases). The CDR3 has 14 amino acids. Germline CDR1 LNHDA, CDR2 SQIVND (reference sequence). V was pared by 6 bases and J by 2 bases, with 12 bases between. DNA of the CDR3: TGTGCCAGTAGCGGACAGACTTACACAGATACGCAGTATTTT. This translates into CASSGQTYTDTQYF.

The chain links TRBV7-8 to TRBJ2-7; tentative D call: TRBD1 (6 bases). The V end lost 2 bases, the J end lost 4 bases, and 12 bases lay between the germline ends. The CDR3 is 14 residues long. From germline, CDR1 is SGHVS and CDR2 FQNEAQ. CDR3 loop: CASSLNRVGYEQYF. For the CDR3, the DNA is TGTGCCAGCAGCTTAAACAGGGTAGGGTACGAGCAGTACTTC. The full variable domain, completed using reference TRBV7-8 and TRBJ2-7, is GAGVSQSPRYKVAKRGQDVALRCDPISGHVSLFWYQQALGQGPEFLTYFQNEAQLDKSGLPSDRFFAERPEGSVSTLKIQRTQQEDSAVYLCASSLNRVGYEQYFGPGTRLTVT.

The chain couples TRBV24-1 to TRBJ2-7, with 10 bases that match TRBD2. V shed 3 bases and J 4 bases; nucleotides not matched to a gene: 8. CDR3 length: 16 amino acids. Germline CDR1 and CDR2: KGHDR and SFDVKD. In nucleotides, the CDR3 is TGTGCCACCAGTGATCCCGCTAGCGGGGGAGGTTACGAGCAGTACTTC. Translated, it gives CATSDPASGGGYEQYF.

This chain uses TRBV13 with TRBJ1-1; D perhaps matches TRBD1 (5 bases). The CDR3 has 13 residues. V lost 3 bases and J lost 1, with 6 bases in between. CDR1 is PRHDT, CDR2 FYEKMQ, per germline (reference sequence). The CDR3 nucleotides are TGTGCCAGCAGCTTGGGGGGGAACACTGAAGCTTTCTTT. It yields the protein CASSLGGNTEAFF.

This chain joins TRBV18 and TRBJ2-3; 7 bases align to TRBD2. The junction had 8 bases not matched to a gene; V was cut back by 3 bases and J by 2 bases. Per the germline V gene, CDR1 is KGHSH and CDR2 is LQKENI. This CDR3 is built from 16 residues. CDR3 in amino acids: CASSPPGRGVTDTQYF. Here the CDR3 DNA reads TGTGCCAGCTCACCCCCAGGTCGGGGGGTCACAGATACGCAGTATTTT.

This chain uses TRBV27 with TRBJ1-5; 10 bases map to TRBD1. V gave up 5 bases and J gave up 4 bases; unmatched junction bases: 17. CDR1 MNHEY and CDR2 SMNVEV come from the germline V gene (reference sequence). The CDR3 length is 19 residues. The CDR3 loop reads CASSRKQPDRGTLNQPQHF. The CDR3 nucleotides are TGTGCCAGCAGTCGAAAGCAACCGGACAGGGGGACCTTGAATCAGCCCCAGCATTTT.

The rearrangement links TRBV4-1 to TRBJ2-5, with 8 bases identical to TRBD2. The V segment lost 4 bases and the J segment 2 bases; nucleotides outside the gene matches: 9. The germline V gene has CDR1 MGHRA and CDR2 YSYEKL. The CDR3 length is 16 residues. The CDR3 loop reads CASSLGTSVGQETQYF. The CDR3 DNA follows: TGCGCCAGCAGCCTCGGGACTAGTGTGGGGCAAGAGACCCAGTACTTC.

The rearrangement links TRBV19 to TRBJ1-5; the match to TRBD1 covers 9 bases. The CDR3 sequence is 17 residues long. J lost 7 bases, V lost 3 bases, and 13 bases had no gene match. The germline V gene encodes CDR1 LNHDA and CDR2 SQIVND (reference sequence). CDR3 sequence (DNA): TGTGCCAGTAGTATTGTACAGGGGGCTATCCTTGGGCAGCCCCAGCATTTT. Its protein product is CASSIVQGAILGQPQHF.

The chain links TRBV3-1 (or the pseudogene TRBV3-2) to TRBJ1-2; 8 nucleotides match TRBD1. The length of the CDR3 is 16 residues. The J segment lost 5 bases and the V segment lost 4 bases, leaving 12 bases of the junction unmatched. Germline CDR1 is LGHDT and CDR2 is YNNKEL (reference sequence). For the CDR3, the DNA is TGTGCCAGCAGCCCAACGGCGGGGACAGGCTCGTATGGCTACACCTTC. This codes for CASSPTAGTGSYGYTF.

CDR3 loop: CASSRPGTENTEAFF. The CDR3 DNA reads TGTGCCAGCAGTCGTCCCGGGACAGAGAACACTGAAGCTTTCTTT. This chain joins TRBV28 and TRBJ1-1; 7 bases match TRBD1. The J segment lost 1 base and the V segment lost 5 bases, leaving 7 bases of the junction unmatched. The length of the CDR3 is 15 residues. The germline V gene has CDR1 MDHEN and CDR2 SYDVKM.

The rearrangement links TRBV4-1 to TRBJ2-7; the D gene is possibly TRBD1 (5 bases). Between the trimmed V and J ends, which lost 4 bases and 2 bases, there was a span of 15 bases. The CDR3 is 15 amino acids. Germline CDR1 is MGHRA and CDR2 is YSYEKL. In nucleotides, the CDR3 is TGCGCCAGCAGCCTCATGCACGACAGCACCTACGAGCAGTACTTC. It encodes CASSLMHDSTYEQYF.

The V and J genes are TRBV7-8 and TRBJ2-3, with 9 bases fitting TRBD1. The trim removed 5 bases at V and 3 bases at J, leaving 6 bases unmatched. This CDR3 is 15 amino acids long. Germline V lookup: CDR1 SGHVS, CDR2 FQNEAQ. In DNA form, the CDR3 reads TGTGCCAGCAGCCAGACAGGGGGTTGGACAGATACGCAGTATTTT. The encoded protein is CASSQTGGWTDTQYF.

The genes are TRBV2 and TRBJ2-7; 7 nucleotides line up with TRBD2. Germline V gene sequence: CDR1 SNHLY, CDR2 FYNNEI. V was clipped by 8 bases and J by 1 base; unmatched bases: 8. CDR3 size: 14 residues. CDR3 DNA sequence: TGTGCCAGCGTAGCCCAGCGGGGATCCTACGAGCAGTACTTC. This translates into CASVAQRGSYEQYF.

The chain employs TRBV24-1 and TRBJ1-2, with 10 positions matching TRBD1. This CDR3 contains 18 residues. Trimming took 7 bases from V and 3 from J; bases not matched to a gene: 16. Germline V gene sequence: CDR1 KGHDR, CDR2 SFDVKD. CDR3 DNA: TGTGCCACCAGCGATGCATGGGGACAGGGGTCCTCGTACTATGGCTACACCTTC. This translates into CATSDAWGQGSSYYGYTF.

This clone was detected once. V and J are TRBV6-5 and TRBJ1-2, with TRBD1 identical over 7 bases. This CDR3 has 15 amino acids. Germline V gene sequence: CDR1 MNHEY, CDR2 SVGAGI. V gave up 5 bases and J gave up 4 bases; unmatched junction bases: 10. The CDR3, as DNA: TGTGCCAGCAGTACCCAGCGACAGGGACGCTATGGCTACACCTTC. Translated, it gives CASSTQRQGRYGYTF.

This chain connects TRBV6-1 to TRBJ1-2; 8 bases match TRBD1. With V trimmed by 5 bases and J by 6 bases, 5 bases remained unmatched. Germline V gives CDR1 MNHNS, CDR2 SASEGT. This CDR3 contains 13 residues. CDR3 loop: CASSTAGGDGYTF. For the CDR3, the DNA is TGTGCCAGCAGTACCGCAGGGGGCGATGGCTACACCTTC.